The TCR beta chain under discussion was sequenced for a study of CXCR3-negative and CXCR3-positive naive CD8 T cells. Study-wide findings and caveats: The authors found comparable surface CD5 between naive subsets and inferred TCR strength from TRB CDR3 properties.

Germline CDR1 SQVTM, CDR2 ANQGSEA. CDR3 size: 12 residues. Worth noting for this clonotype: Its antigen is not identified.

UMI-labeled 5' RACE yielded the TRB cDNA libraries. Reanalyzing the 5' RACE reads, TCRdb keeps one entry per CDR3 protein, without DNA. Its listing shows some 130,000 distinct CDR3 sequences. This chain links TRBV29-1 with TRBJ2-2. Sequencing was performed on naive CXCR3- CD8+ T cells from blood. As for subset: CD45RO-CCR7+CD27+CD95- naive CD8+ T cells lacking CXCR3 (TNR3-). The sequence was obtained from a human donor in good health. Some clones in this sample may be carry-over from other donors' samples. CDR3 in amino acids: CSTESRPGELFF.